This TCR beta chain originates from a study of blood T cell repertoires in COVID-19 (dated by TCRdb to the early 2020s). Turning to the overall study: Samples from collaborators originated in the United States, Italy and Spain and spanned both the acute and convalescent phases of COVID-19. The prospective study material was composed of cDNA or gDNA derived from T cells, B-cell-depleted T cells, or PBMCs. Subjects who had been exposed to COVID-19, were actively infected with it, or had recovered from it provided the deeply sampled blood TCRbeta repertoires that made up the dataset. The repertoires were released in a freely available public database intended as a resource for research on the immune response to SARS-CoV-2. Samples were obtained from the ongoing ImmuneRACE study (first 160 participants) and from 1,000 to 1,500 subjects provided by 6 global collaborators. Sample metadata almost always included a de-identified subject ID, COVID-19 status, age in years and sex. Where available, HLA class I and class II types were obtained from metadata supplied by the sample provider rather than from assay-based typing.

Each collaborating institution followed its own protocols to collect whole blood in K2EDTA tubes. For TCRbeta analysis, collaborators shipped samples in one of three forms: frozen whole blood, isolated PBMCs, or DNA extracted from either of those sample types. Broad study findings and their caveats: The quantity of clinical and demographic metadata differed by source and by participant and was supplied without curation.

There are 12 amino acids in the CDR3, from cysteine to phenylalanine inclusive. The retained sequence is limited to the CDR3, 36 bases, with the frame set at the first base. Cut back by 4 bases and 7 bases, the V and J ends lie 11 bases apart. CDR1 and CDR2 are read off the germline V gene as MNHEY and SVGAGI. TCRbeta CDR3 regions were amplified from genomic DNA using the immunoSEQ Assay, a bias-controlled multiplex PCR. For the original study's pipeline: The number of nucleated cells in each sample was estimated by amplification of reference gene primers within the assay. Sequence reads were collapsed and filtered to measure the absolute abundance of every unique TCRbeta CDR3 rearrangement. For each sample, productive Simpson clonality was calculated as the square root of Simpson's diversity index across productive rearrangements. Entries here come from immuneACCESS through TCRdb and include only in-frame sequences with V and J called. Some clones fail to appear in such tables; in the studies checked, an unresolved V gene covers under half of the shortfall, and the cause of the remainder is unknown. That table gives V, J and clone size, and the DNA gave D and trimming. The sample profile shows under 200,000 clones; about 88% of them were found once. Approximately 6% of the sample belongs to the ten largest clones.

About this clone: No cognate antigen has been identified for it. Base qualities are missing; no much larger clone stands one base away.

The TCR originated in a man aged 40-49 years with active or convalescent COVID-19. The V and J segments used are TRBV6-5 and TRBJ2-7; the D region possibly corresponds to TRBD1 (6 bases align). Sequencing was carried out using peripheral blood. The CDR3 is CASSWGPREQYF. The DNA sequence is TGTGCCAGCAGTTGGGGGCCGCGGGAGCAGTACTTC.